Presented here are 9 T cell receptor beta chains from one specimen sequenced in a study of cytomegalovirus exposure and HLA in healthy donors. Both 60 Vbeta primers and 13 Jbeta primers went into the PCR. The method was immunoSEQ multiplex PCR; TCRdb's version includes in-frame clones alone and lacks a portion of them. The sample has 150,000 to 200,000 clones, roughly 85% seen once. The material sequenced was PBMCs. All receptors come from a boy younger than 10 in good health and CMV-seronegative.

This sequence joins TRBV5-6 and TRBJ2-5, with TRBD2 identical over 8 bases. CDR3 length: 14 amino acids. Germline V CDR1 and CDR2: SGHDT, YYEEEE. The J segment lost 8 bases and the V segment lost 4 bases, leaving 10 bases of the junction unmatched. This CDR3 reads CASSRGGSGITQYF. CDR3 in DNA: TGTGCCAGCAGCCGGGGGGGTAGCGGGATTACCCAGTACTTC.

The chain couples TRBV27 to TRBJ2-5; D is perhaps TRBD1 (6 bases). The CDR3 totals 13 residues. Germline V CDR1 and CDR2: MNHEY, SMNVEV (reference sequence). Deletions cut 3 bases from V and 2 bases from J, with 7 bases between. The CDR3 DNA sequence: TGTGCCAGCAGTTTTGACAGGCAAGAGACCCAGTACTTC. It is translated as CASSFDRQETQYF.

This clone was counted once. This chain joins TRBV9 and TRBJ2-1, with TRBD2 matching over 7 bases. The germline gives CDR1 SGDLS, CDR2 YYNGEE. The CDR3 spans 14 residues. The J segment lost 8 bases and the V segment lost 3 bases, leaving 8 bases of the junction unmatched. CDR3 sequence: CASSAGLVVDEQFF. DNA of the CDR3: TGTGCCAGCAGCGCCGGACTAGTTGTGGATGAGCAGTTCTTC.

The V and J genes are TRBV28 and TRBJ2-3; tentative D call: TRBD1 (5 bases). V was trimmed by 5 bases and J by 1 base, leaving 16 bases between them. Germline CDR1 reads MDHEN; CDR2 reads SYDVKM. This CDR3 region has 16 residues. In nucleotides, the CDR3 is TGTGCCAGCAGTGCGCCCGGACAAAGCGGCACAGATACGCAGTATTTT. It specifies CASSAPGQSGTDTQYF.

V and J are TRBV28 and TRBJ2-3, with a tentative D call TRBD1 (6 bases). The CDR3 covers 16 residues. Germline V gene data show CDR1 as MDHEN and CDR2 as SYDVKM. Trimming left V 6 bases short and J 5 bases short, with 21 bases between. This chain's CDR3 is CASSLTGTLEVDTQYF. The CDR3 coding sequence is TGTGCCAGCAGCCTAACCGGGACACTTGAGGTAGATACGCAGTATTTT.

The chain links TRBV5-4 to TRBJ1-2, with 10 bases identical to TRBD1. The V gene end was trimmed by 2 bases and the J gene end by 4 bases; junction bases not matched to a gene: 2. The CDR3 spans 14 residues. Germline V gene sequence: CDR1 SGHNT, CDR2 YYREEE (reference sequence). CDR3: CASSFRDRGYGYTF. In DNA, the CDR3 is TGTGCCAGCAGCTTCCGGGACAGGGGCTATGGCTACACCTTC.

As DNA, the CDR3 is TGTGCCAGCAGCCCACCTGGCCTTCTCACCGGGGAGCTGTTTTTT. Encoded protein: CASSPPGLLTGELFF. V and J are TRBV7-8 and TRBJ2-2; no reliable D call. Trimming removed 5 bases from V and 4 bases from J, with 14 bases in between. The CDR3 is 15 residues long. The germline V gene has CDR1 SGHVS and CDR2 FQNEAQ.

Only a few counts were recorded for this clone. V gene TRBV9 combines with J gene TRBJ1-2, with 7 bases aligning to TRBD1. J was trimmed by 2 bases and V by 3 bases; bases with no gene match: 10. The germline V gene encodes CDR1 SGDLS and CDR2 YYNGEE. This CDR3 has 16 amino acids. CDR3 amino acids: CASSGFGQALNYGYTF. The CDR3 nucleotides read TGTGCCAGCAGCGGATTCGGACAGGCATTAAACTATGGCTACACCTTC.

J is TRBJ1-4 and V is TRBV14, with TRBD1 as a possible D gene (6 bases). Between the trimmed V and J ends, which lost 4 bases and 3 bases, there was a span of 12 bases. Germline V gives CDR1 SGHDN, CDR2 FVKESK. CDR3 size: 15 residues. Here the CDR3 reads CASSRSGGPNEKLFF. CDR3 DNA: TGTGCCAGCAGCCGCAGCGGGGGGCCTAATGAAAAACTGTTTTTT.